Shown below are 4 T cell receptor beta chains from a single sample sequenced in a study of cytomegalovirus exposure and HLA in healthy donors. 60 Vbeta and 13 Jbeta primers were used in PCR. The repertoire was sequenced with immunoSEQ multiplex PCR; TCRdb's copy has only in-frame clones and lacks some. The top ten clones hold 7.5% to 9.5% of a sample with about 120,000 clones, 80% of them seen once. Specimen: PBMCs. These receptors came from a female donor in good health and CMV-seropositive.

The J gene is TRBJ2-3, the V gene TRBV7-3; 9 bases are a match to TRBD2. CDR3 size: 15 residues. V shed 4 bases and J 4 bases; nucleotides not matched to a gene: 6. Germline values: CDR1 SGHTA, CDR2 FQGTGA. The CDR3 DNA reads as TGTGCCAGCAGCTCTCGGCGGGGGGGCGCAGATACGCAGTATTTT. This translates into CASSSRRGGADTQYF.

J is TRBJ2-7 and V is TRBV6-5, with 7 bases fitting TRBD1. The V gene's germline CDR1 is MNHEY and CDR2 SVGAGI. The CDR3 covers 15 residues. Losses at the gene ends were 3 bases for V and 4 bases for J; bases not matched to a gene: 9. The CDR3 sequence: CASSYTQGEWYEQYF. CDR3 coding DNA: TGTGCCAGCAGTTATACCCAGGGGGAGTGGTACGAGCAGTACTTC.

The rearrangement joins TRBV18 to TRBJ2-2; 9 bases match TRBD1. Trimming took 6 bases from V and 2 from J; bases not matched to a gene: 16. The CDR3 is 19 residues long. Germline values: CDR1 KGHSH, CDR2 LQKENI. CDR3 in DNA: TGTGCCAGCTCCCGCCTCTCTCTTCTACAGGGGGCTAACACCGGGGAGCTGTTTTTT. Amino acids: CASSRLSLLQGANTGELFF.

This chain links TRBV7-9 with TRBJ2-2; D remains unclear. Germline V gene lookup returns CDR1 SEHNR and CDR2 FQNEAQ (reference sequence). This CDR3 region has 14 residues. V was shortened by 6 bases and J by 4 bases, with 12 bases between the two germline ends. The CDR3 loop is CASSWLKPTGELFF. The CDR3 region has the DNA TGTGCCAGCAGTTGGCTCAAACCCACCGGGGAGCTGTTTTTT.